The rows below give T cell receptor beta chains drawn from one sample of a study of tumor and adjacent non-tumor tissue in lung cancer. TCRdb ran MiXCR on the multiplex PCR reads and lists one entry per CDR3 protein. This repertoire shows 90,000 to 130,000 distinct CDR3 sequences, nearly 85% found once; its top ten account for around 21%. The sample comprised lung tumor tissue. The receptors here all came from a man aged 65 to 85 with non-small cell lung cancer. Both conserved end residues are trimmed from each CDR3. Each record gives: CDR3 length, J gene, V gene, CDR3 protein.

11 | TRBJ2-7 | TRBV11-2 | ASSQWGEREQY
12 | TRBJ1-2 | TRBV5-5 | ARSLVLRTQGYT
11 | TRBJ2-2 | TRBV2 | ASNPGVTGELF
14 | TRBJ2-5 | TRBV5-4 | ATSLLKGITRETQY
15 | TRBJ2-2 | TRBV5-5 | ATSLVGSKRGTGELF
14 | TRBJ2-1 | TRBV11-1 | ASSPRPGQGPFEQL
13 | TRBJ2-1 | TRBV4-1 | ASSLGSSGRNKQL
11 | TRBJ2-2 | TRBV29-1 | SVDQRNAGELF
11 | TRBJ2-5 | TRBV29-1 | SVADKFRETQY
14 | TRBJ2-4 | TRBV6-6 | ASSGDQGFAKNIQY
13 | TRBJ2-3 | TRBV10-2 | ASSNPGQDTDTRY
12 | TRBJ2-7 | TRBV6-6 | ASRGKRETYELY
13 | TRBJ1-5 | TRBV5-1 | ASSLTRHFFQAQH
12 | TRBJ2-7 | TRBV29-1 | SVRGGTTTYDQY
10 | TRBJ2-1 | TRBV12-3/TRBV12-4 | ASSRDSNEQF
13 | TRBJ2-5 | TRBV5-8 | ASSLAVAGVETQY
13 | TRBJ2-5 | TRBV6-1 | ASSESAVGRETQY
13 | TRBJ2-4 | TRBV28 | ASIPRRINKNIQY
13 | TRBJ2-5 | TRBV10-2 | VSGDMGRGEEIKY
9 | TRBJ2-2 | TRBV6-5 | ASTKHWQLF
14 | TRBJ1-3 | TRBV4-1 | SSSQDLLGAGNTIY
13 | TRBJ1-2 | TRBV5-6 | ANSRIDRVNYGYT
15 | TRBJ1-2 | TRBV6-5 | ASSYLRGGSINYGYT
14 | TRBJ2-4 | TRBV9 | ASQYPRPGGGNIQY
13 | TRBJ2-2 | TRBV4-1 | ASSLTQGGSGELF
11 | TRBJ1-2 | TRBV11-3 | ASSRSGIHGCT
12 | TRBJ2-2 | TRBV11-2 | ASNLVSQSGEQF
13 | TRBJ1-1 | TRBV14 | VSSQAWAGNNEVF
13 | TRBJ2-7 | TRBV12-3/TRBV12-4 | ASSTSTGRHYEQY
12 | TRBJ2-2 | TRBV29-1 | ITDVAGGTGELF
13 | TRBJ2-7 | TRBV6-5 | VSSSSWPRGYEQY
8 | TRBJ2-7 | TRBV29-1 | SVGSYKQY
14 | TRBJ1-4 | TRBV30 | AWSTRRGGASEKLF
13 | TRBJ2-6 | TRBV12-3/TRBV12-4 | ASTLGSARANVLT
14 | TRBJ1-2 | TRBV6-5 | ASSYCETGQLSGYT
14 | TRBJ2-7 | TRBV5-1 | ASSLAGVAGGYEQY
12 | TRBJ1-2 | TRBV6-5 | VCSYSGQGYGYT
13 | TRBJ2-7 | TRBV6-1 | ASTTASDSYYEQH
14 | TRBJ2-7 | TRBV4-2 | ASSPLGLSGGREQY
12 | TRBJ2-1 | TRBV6-5 | ASTGGLAGGEQF
13 | TRBJ2-2 | TRBV11-2 | ASSPVAGGAGELF
14 | TRBJ2-5 | TRBV4-1 | ASSHLGLVNQETQY
13 | TRBJ2-1 | TRBV4-3 | TSSHRLADYNEQF
12 | TRBJ2-7 | TRBV4-3 | TSSEGASFYEQY
12 | TRBJ1-1 | TRBV6-6 | ASSYIYRETEAF
12 | TRBJ1-1 | TRBV11-2 | AITRARGNTEAF
13 | TRBJ2-3 | TRBV10-1 | TSSESKQATDTQY
15 | TRBJ2-1 | TRBV4-3 | ASSRDPARAEYNEQS
10 | TRBJ2-7 | TRBV11-3 | GTSLVFYEQY
14 | TRBJ2-7 | TRBV6-5 | ISRHTGGQVAYEQY
13 | TRBJ2-1 | TRBV6-2/TRBV6-3 | ASSPELGNTNEQS
11 | TRBJ1-3 | TRBV11-3 | ASRLRSGNAIY
12 | TRBJ2-4 | TRBV29-1 | SVDNMLAENIQY
14 | TRBJ2-7 | TRBV4-1 | SSNWTLAGEGDEQY
13 | TRBJ2-7 | TRBV7-8 | ASSQGLAGTYEQY
13 | TRBJ1-5 | TRBV6-1 | VSSDWGEWRQPQH
13 | TRBJ2-2 | TRBV7-9 | ASSSGRTNTGELF
13 | TRBJ2-2 | TRBV6-5 | ASNYTIDGTRELF
16 | TRBJ1-5 | TRBV12-5 | ATGLVLSAPTDDQPQH